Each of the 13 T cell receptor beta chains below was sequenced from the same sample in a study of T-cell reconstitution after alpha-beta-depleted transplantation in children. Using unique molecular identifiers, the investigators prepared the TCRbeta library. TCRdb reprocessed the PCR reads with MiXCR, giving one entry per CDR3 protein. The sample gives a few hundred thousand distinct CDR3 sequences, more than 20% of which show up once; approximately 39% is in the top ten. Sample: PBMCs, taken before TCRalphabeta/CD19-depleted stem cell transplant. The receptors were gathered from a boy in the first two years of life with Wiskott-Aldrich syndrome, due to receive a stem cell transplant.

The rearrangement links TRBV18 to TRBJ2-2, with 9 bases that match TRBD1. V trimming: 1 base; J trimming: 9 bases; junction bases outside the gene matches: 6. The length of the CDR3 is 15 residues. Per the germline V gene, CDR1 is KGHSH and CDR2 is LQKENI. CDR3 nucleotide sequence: TGTGCCAGCTCACCACGGGACAGGGTAAAGAGGGAGCTGTTTTTT. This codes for CASSPRDRVKRELFF. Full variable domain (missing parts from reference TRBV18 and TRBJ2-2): NAGVMQNPRHLVRRRGQEARLRCSPMKGHSHVYWYRQLPEEGLKFMVYLQKENIIDESGMPKERFSAEFPKEGPSILRIQQVVRGDSAAYFCASSPRDRVKRELFFGEGSRLTVL.

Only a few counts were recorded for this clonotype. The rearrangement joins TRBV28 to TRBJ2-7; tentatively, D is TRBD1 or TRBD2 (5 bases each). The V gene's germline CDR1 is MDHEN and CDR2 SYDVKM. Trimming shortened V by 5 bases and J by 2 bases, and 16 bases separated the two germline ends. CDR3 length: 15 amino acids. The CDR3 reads CASSTRGTDTYEQYF. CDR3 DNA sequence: TGTGCCAGCAGTACCAGAGGGACGGACACCTACGAGCAGTACTTC.

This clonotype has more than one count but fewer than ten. CDR3 region: CATDGENTDTQYF. As DNA, the CDR3 is TGTGCCACCGATGGGGAGAACACAGATACGCAGTATTTT. The chain employs TRBV12-3 or TRBV12-4 and TRBJ2-3; possible D gene TRBD2, 5 bases. CDR3 length: 13 residues. Trimming shortened V by 10 bases and J by 2 bases, and 13 bases separated the two germline ends.

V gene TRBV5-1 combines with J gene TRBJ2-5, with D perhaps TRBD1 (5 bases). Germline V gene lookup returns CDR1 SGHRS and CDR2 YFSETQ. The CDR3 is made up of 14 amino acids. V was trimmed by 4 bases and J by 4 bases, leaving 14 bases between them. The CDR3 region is CASSIQGIGETQYF. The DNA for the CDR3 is TGCGCCAGCAGCATTCAGGGTATAGGAGAGACCCAGTACTTC.

The chain's CDR3 is CASSVNGPQETQYF. The CDR3 region has the DNA TGCGCCAGCAGCGTAAACGGGCCCCAAGAGACCCAGTACTTC. The chain joins TRBV5-1 to TRBJ2-5, with D unclear. V was shortened by 4 bases and J by 1 base, with 11 bases between the two germline ends. The CDR3 is 14 amino acids. CDR1 SGHRS and CDR2 YFSETQ come from the germline V gene. Supplemented by reference TRBV5-1 and TRBJ2-5, the full variable domain reads KAGVTQTPRYLIKTRGQQVTLSCSPISGHRSVSWYQQTPGQGLQFLFEYFSETQRNKGNFPGRFSGRQFSNSRSEMNVSTLELGDSALYLCASSVNGPQETQYFGPGTRLLVL.

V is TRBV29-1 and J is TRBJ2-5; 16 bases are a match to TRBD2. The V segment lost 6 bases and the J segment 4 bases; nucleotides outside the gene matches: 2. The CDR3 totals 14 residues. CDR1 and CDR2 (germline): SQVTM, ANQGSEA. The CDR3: CSVGLAGGGETQYF. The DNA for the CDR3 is TGCAGCGTGGGACTAGCGGGAGGGGGAGAGACCCAGTACTTC.

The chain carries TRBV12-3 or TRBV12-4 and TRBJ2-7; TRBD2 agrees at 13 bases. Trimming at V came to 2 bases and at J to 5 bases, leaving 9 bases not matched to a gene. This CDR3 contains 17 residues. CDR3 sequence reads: CASSLIVGTSGTHEQYF. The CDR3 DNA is TGTGCCAGCAGTTTAATTGTGGGGACTAGCGGGACCCACGAGCAGTACTTC.

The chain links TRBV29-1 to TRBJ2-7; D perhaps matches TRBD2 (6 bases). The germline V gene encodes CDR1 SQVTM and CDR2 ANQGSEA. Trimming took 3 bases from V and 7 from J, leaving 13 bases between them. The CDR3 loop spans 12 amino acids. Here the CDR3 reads CSVDTGVGEQYF. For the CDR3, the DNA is TGCAGCGTTGACACGGGGGTTGGTGAGCAGTACTTC.

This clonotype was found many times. CDR3 nucleotides: TGTGCCAGCAGCCCGTCGGGGTCCTACGAGCAGTACTTC. Protein product: CASSPSGSYEQYF. The V gene is TRBV18, the J gene TRBJ2-7, with D perhaps TRBD2 (5 bases). The germline CDR1 and CDR2 sequences are KGHSH and LQKENI. The CDR3 is 13 amino acids. With 8 bases removed from V and 1 base from J, the gap between germline ends came to 12 bases.

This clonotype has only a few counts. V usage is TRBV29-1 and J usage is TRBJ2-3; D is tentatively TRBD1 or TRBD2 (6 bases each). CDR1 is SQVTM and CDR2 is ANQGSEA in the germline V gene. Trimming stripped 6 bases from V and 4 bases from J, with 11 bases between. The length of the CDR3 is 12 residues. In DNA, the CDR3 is TGCAGCGTGAACGGGGGCCCAGATACGCAGTATTTT. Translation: CSVNGGPDTQYF.

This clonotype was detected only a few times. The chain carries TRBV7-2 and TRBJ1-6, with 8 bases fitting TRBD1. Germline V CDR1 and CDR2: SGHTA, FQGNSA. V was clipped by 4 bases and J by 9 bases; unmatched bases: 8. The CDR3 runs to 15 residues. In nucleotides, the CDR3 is TGTGCCAGCAGCTCAATGGGGCAGGGGGCTTCACCCCTCCACTTT. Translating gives CASSSMGQGASPLHF. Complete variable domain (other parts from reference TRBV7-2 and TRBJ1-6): GAGVSQSPSNKVTEKGKDVELRCDPISGHTALYWYRQSLGQGLEFLIYFQGNSAPDKSGLPSDRFSAERTGGSVSTLTIQRTQQEDSAVYLCASSSMGQGASPLHFGNGTRLTVT.

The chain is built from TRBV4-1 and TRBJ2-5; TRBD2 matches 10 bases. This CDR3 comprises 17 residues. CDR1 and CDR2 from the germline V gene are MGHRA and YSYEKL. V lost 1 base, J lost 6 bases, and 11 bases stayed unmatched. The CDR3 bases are TGCGCCAGCAGCCAAGTTACGCTAGCGGGAGTCGTAAAGACCCAGTACTTC. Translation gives CASSQVTLAGVVKTQYF.

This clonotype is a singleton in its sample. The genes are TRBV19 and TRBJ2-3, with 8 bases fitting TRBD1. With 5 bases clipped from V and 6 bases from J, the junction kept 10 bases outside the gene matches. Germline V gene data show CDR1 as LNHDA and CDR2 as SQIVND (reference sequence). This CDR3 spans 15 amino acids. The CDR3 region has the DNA TGTGCCAGTAGTCTACAGGGGGATTTTCAGGATACGCAGTATTTT. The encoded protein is CASSLQGDFQDTQYF. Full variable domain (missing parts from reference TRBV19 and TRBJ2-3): DGGITQSPKYLFRKEGQNVTLSCEQNLNHDAMYWYRQDPGQGLRLIYYSQIVNDFQKGDIAEGYSVSREKKESFPLTVTSAQKNPTAFYLCASSLQGDFQDTQYFGPGTRLTVL.